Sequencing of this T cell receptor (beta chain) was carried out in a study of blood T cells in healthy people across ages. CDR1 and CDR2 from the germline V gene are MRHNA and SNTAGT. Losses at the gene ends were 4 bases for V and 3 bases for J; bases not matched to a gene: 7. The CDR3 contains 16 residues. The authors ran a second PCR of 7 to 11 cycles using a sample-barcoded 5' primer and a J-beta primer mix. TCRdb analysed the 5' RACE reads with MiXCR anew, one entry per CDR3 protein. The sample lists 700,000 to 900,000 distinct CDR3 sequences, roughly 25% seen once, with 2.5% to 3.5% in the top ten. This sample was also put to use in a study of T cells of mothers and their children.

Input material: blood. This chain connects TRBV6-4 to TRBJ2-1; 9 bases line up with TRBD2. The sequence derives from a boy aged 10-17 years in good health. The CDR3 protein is CASSALAGGGYNEQFF. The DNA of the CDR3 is TGTGCCAGCAGTGCCCTCGCGGGGGGGGGCTACAATGAGCAGTTCTTC.